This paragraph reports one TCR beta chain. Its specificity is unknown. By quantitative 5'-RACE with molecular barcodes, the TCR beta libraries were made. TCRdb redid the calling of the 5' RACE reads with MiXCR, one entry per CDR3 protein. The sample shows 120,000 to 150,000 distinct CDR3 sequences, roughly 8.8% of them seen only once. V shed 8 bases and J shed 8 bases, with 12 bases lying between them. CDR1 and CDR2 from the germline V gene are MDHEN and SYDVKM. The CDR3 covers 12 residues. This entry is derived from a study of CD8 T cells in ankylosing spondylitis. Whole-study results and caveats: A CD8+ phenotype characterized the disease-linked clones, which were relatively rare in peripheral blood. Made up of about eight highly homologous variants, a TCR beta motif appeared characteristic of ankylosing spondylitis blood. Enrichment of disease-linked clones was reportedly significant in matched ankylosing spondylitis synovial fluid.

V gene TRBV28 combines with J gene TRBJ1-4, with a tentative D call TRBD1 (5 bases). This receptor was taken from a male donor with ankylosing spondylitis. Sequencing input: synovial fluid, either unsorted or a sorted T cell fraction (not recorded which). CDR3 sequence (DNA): TGTGCCAGCGCCCAGGGAGGGGAAAAACTGTTTTTT. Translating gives CASAQGGEKLFF.